Shown below are 2 T cell receptor beta chains from a single sample sequenced in a study of blood T cell repertoires in COVID-19. The method was immunoSEQ multiplex PCR; TCRdb's version includes in-frame clones alone and lacks a portion of them. The repertoire holds fewer than 350,000 clones, 88% seen once, with 1% in the top ten. The sequenced sample consisted of PBMCs or T cells enriched from blood (not recorded which). Receptors originate from a young woman who had recovered from COVID-19.

The chain recombines TRBV5-4 with TRBJ2-5; unclear D gene. This CDR3 has 12 amino acids. CDR1 and CDR2 (germline): SGHNT, YYREEE (reference sequence). V was pared by 0 bases and J by 5 bases, with 5 bases between. This chain's CDR3 is CASSLASETQYF. CDR3 nucleotides: TGTGCCAGCAGCTTGGCTTCGGAGACCCAGTACTTC.

This clone has a handful of counts. The J gene is TRBJ1-1, the V gene TRBV7-9; possible D gene TRBD1, 6 bases. CDR1 and CDR2 (germline): SEHNR, FQNEAQ (reference sequence). This CDR3 comprises 13 residues. V was shortened by 4 bases and J by 7 bases, with 13 bases between the two germline ends. CDR3 region: CASSWGRGSEAFF. CDR3 in DNA: TGTGCCAGCAGCTGGGGGAGGGGGAGTGAAGCTTTCTTT.